A single sample gave rise to the 24 T cell receptor beta chains below, sequenced in a study of cytomegalovirus exposure and HLA in healthy donors. PCR involved 60 Vbeta and 13 Jbeta primers. The protocol was immunoSEQ multiplex PCR, while the TCRdb copy is restricted to in-frame clones and leaves out a portion. The sample comprises over 90,000 clones, around 73% of which are singletons, and more than 3% rests with the top ten. What was sequenced was PBMCs. These receptor sequences come from a middle-aged man in good health and CMV-seronegative.

The chain links TRBV5-1 to TRBJ1-6; D is uncertain. Germline V gives CDR1 SGHRS, CDR2 YFSETQ. The V and J ends lost 4 bases and 8 bases respectively, with 19 bases between them. This CDR3 region has 16 residues. CDR3 protein: CASSLGLSFVYSPLHF. CDR3 in DNA: TGCGCCAGCAGCCTGGGGTTGAGTTTCGTCTATTCACCCCTCCACTTT.

The V gene is TRBV12-5, the J gene TRBJ1-5, with 9 bases that match TRBD1. This CDR3 has 18 residues. The germline CDR1 and CDR2 sequences are LGHNT and FRNRAP. Trimming removed 5 bases from V and 2 bases from J; junction bases left unmatched: 13. The CDR3 DNA reads TGTGCTAGTGGTCCCCAGACAGGGGGAAGGGGTGGCAATCAGCCCCAGCATTTT. Its protein is CASGPQTGGRGGNQPQHF.

The V gene is TRBV4-2, the J gene TRBJ2-3; 8 nucleotides agree with TRBD2. Trimming at V came to 3 bases and at J to 4 bases, leaving 9 bases not matched to a gene. The germline V gene has CDR1 LGHNA and CDR2 YNFKEQ. The length of the CDR3 is 16 residues. In DNA, the CDR3 is TGTGCCAGCAGCCATCGGGGGCGGGGGGACCCAGATACGCAGTATTTT. Amino acid sequence: CASSHRGRGDPDTQYF.

V is TRBV4-1 and J is TRBJ1-1; the D is unclear. Trimming removed 1 base at V and 1 base at J, with 13 bases between. CDR3 size: 16 residues. Germline CDR1 MGHRA, CDR2 YSYEKL. The CDR3 sequence: CASSQGDFGGNTEAFF. CDR3 coding DNA: TGCGCCAGCAGCCAAGGAGATTTCGGCGGGAACACTGAAGCTTTCTTT.

CDR3 nucleotide sequence: TGTGCCAGCAGTTTAGTTGGGGGGGATACGCAGTATTTT. It codes for CASSLVGGDTQYF. The genes are TRBV27 and TRBJ2-3; D may be TRBD2 (6 bases). V was cut by 2 bases and J by 6 bases, with 9 bases left in between. Germline CDR1 MNHEY, CDR2 SMNVEV (reference sequence). This CDR3 spans 13 amino acids.

There are a few counts of this clone. The V call is TRBV4-3, the J call TRBJ2-5; 11 nucleotides agree with TRBD2. The CDR3 has 20 residues. Trimming took 3 bases from V and 5 from J; bases not matched to a gene: 20. Germline CDR1 is LGHNA and CDR2 is YSLEER. In nucleotides, the CDR3 is TGCGCCAGCAGCCAGGCATCTAGCGGGGGGTTCTTTCCAGAGGTGGAGACCCAGTACTTC. This encodes CASSQASSGGFFPEVETQYF.

A few counts support this clone. This CDR3 is CASGLTLNYGYTF. The CDR3 coding sequence is TGCGCCAGCGGCCTGACACTTAACTATGGCTACACCTTC. The chain couples TRBV5-1 to TRBJ1-2; D not certain. The V end was cut by 7 bases, the J end by 1 base, with 11 bases between. The CDR3 is 13 residues long. CDR1 is SGHRS, CDR2 YFSETQ, per germline.

The gene calls are TRBV2 and TRBJ2-7; TRBD2 agrees at 8 bases. The germline V gene encodes CDR1 SNHLY and CDR2 FYNNEI. The CDR3 runs 15 residues. With 5 bases clipped from V and 1 base from J, the junction kept 7 bases outside the gene matches. The DNA of the CDR3 is TGTGCCAGCAGTAAAAGCGGGGGCGCGTCCTACGAGCAGTACTTC. Translating it yields CASSKSGGASYEQYF.

CDR3 loop: CASSPGQGFYEQYF. The DNA of the CDR3 is TGTGCCAGCAGTCCGGGACAGGGGTTTTACGAGCAGTACTTC. This chain connects TRBV5-4 to TRBJ2-7; TRBD1 matches 10 bases. After removal of 5 bases from V and 4 bases from J, the junction contained 6 bases not matched to a gene. Germline loops: CDR1 SGHNT, CDR2 YYREEE (reference sequence). There are 14 residues in the CDR3.

This clone showed up just a few times. In nucleotides, the CDR3 is TGCGCCAGCAGCCAAGTCGGGTCACCCCTCCACTTT. Amino acids: CASSQVGSPLHF. J is TRBJ1-6 and V is TRBV4-1; D uncertain. Germline CDR1 reads MGHRA; CDR2 reads YSYEKL. Trimming shortened V by 1 base and J by 10 bases, and 5 bases separated the two germline ends. This CDR3 region has 12 residues.

This clone has more than one count but fewer than ten. The CDR3 DNA is TGCGCCAGCAGCCTGGAGACAGGAGTTAATGAAAAACTGTTTTTT. It codes for CASSLETGVNEKLFF. The chain links TRBV5-1 to TRBJ1-4, with D possibly matching TRBD1 (6 bases). The CDR3 runs 15 residues. The V end lost 4 bases, the J end lost 4 bases, and 14 bases lay between the germline ends. CDR1 is SGHRS, CDR2 YFSETQ, per germline. Together with reference TRBV5-1 and TRBJ1-4, the CDR3 gives the full variable domain: KAGVTQTPRYLIKTRGQQVTLSCSPISGHRSVSWYQQTPGQGLQFLFEYFSETQRNKGNFPGRFSGRQFSNSRSEMNVSTLELGDSALYLCASSLETGVNEKLFFGSGTQLSVL.

At least ten counts were recorded for this clone. The chain is built from TRBV4-1 and TRBJ1-1, with D possibly being TRBD1 (5 bases). Germline V gene data show CDR1 as MGHRA and CDR2 as YSYEKL. V dropped 0 bases and J dropped 8 bases, with 10 bases sitting between them. The CDR3 loop spans 13 amino acids. CDR3 DNA sequence: TGCGCCAGCAGCCAAGATGCAGGGTTCGAAGCTTTCTTT. Encoded protein: CASSQDAGFEAFF.

This clone showed up just once. The chain combines TRBV7-9 with TRBJ1-1; 12 bases match TRBD1. Trimming cost V 2 bases and J 4 bases; bases outside gene matches: 5. CDR3 size: 16 residues. Germline V gives CDR1 SEHNR, CDR2 FQNEAQ (reference sequence). The CDR3 spells CASSLRGQGAGTEAFF. The CDR3 DNA reads as TGTGCCAGCAGCTTAAGGGGACAGGGGGCTGGCACTGAAGCTTTCTTT.

The V and J genes are TRBV19 and TRBJ1-1; D not resolved. From germline, CDR1 is LNHDA and CDR2 SQIVND (reference sequence). CDR3 size: 12 residues. Trimming took 2 bases from V and 5 from J, leaving 6 bases between them. CDR3 region: CASSIRGTEAFF. CDR3 DNA sequence: TGTGCCAGTAGTATAAGAGGGACTGAAGCTTTCTTT.

This sequence joins TRBV28 and TRBJ1-3, with a weak D call TRBD1 (5 bases). The V and J ends lost 1 base and 4 bases respectively, with 11 bases between them. This CDR3 comprises 15 residues. Germline CDR1 reads MDHEN; CDR2 reads SYDVKM. CDR3 loop: CASSLYAGSGNTIYF. The CDR3 bases are TGTGCCAGCAGTTTATATGCAGGGTCCGGAAACACCATATATTTT.

The chain joins TRBV7-2 to TRBJ2-3; maybe TRBD2 (5 bases). The CDR3 is 14 residues long. V was cut by 3 bases and J by 1 base, with 8 bases left in between. Germline V gene data show CDR1 as SGHTA and CDR2 as FQGNSA. This CDR3 reads CASSFGRGTDTQYF. CDR3 nucleotide sequence: TGTGCCAGCAGCTTCGGGCGGGGCACAGATACGCAGTATTTT.

The chain has TRBV11-2 and TRBJ2-5; the match to TRBD2 covers 10 bases. The CDR3 consists of 17 residues. V dropped 2 bases and J dropped 4; count of bases not matched to a gene: 10. Germline V gives CDR1 SGHAT, CDR2 FQNNGV. As DNA, the CDR3 is TGTGCCAGCAGCTTAATCGCGGAGCGGGGGGGCGTAGAGACCCAGTACTTC. Protein sequence: CASSLIAERGGVETQYF.

V gene TRBV7-9 combines with J gene TRBJ1-1, with D tentatively TRBD1 (5 bases). The germline V and J ends were trimmed by 1 base and 0 bases, with 9 bases remaining between them. The CDR3 contains 15 residues. Germline-derived CDR1 and CDR2 are SEHNR and FQNEAQ (reference sequence). The CDR3: CASSLGRGMNTEAFF. CDR3 nucleotide sequence: TGTGCCAGCAGCTTAGGTCGGGGGATGAACACTGAAGCTTTCTTT.

The chain combines TRBV19 with TRBJ1-5, with TRBD1 as a possible D gene (5 bases). Trimming cost V 3 bases and J 0 bases, with 9 bases left between them. Germline CDR1 reads LNHDA; CDR2 reads SQIVND (reference sequence). There are 15 residues in the CDR3. The CDR3 DNA sequence: TGTGCCAGTAGTATGGATCAGGGTAGCAATCAGCCCCAGCATTTT. Encoded protein: CASSMDQGSNQPQHF.

The genes are TRBV7-6 and TRBJ2-3; 10 bases line up with TRBD2. V shed 5 bases and J 2 bases; nucleotides not matched to a gene: 16. CDR1 is SGHVS, CDR2 FNYEAQ, per germline. The length of the CDR3 is 19 residues. CDR3 loop: CASSPVRWSSGGATDTQYF. The CDR3 DNA reads as TGTGCCAGCAGCCCGGTGAGGTGGTCGAGCGGGGGGGCCACAGATACGCAGTATTTT.

The genes are TRBV11-3 and TRBJ1-4, with 7 positions matching TRBD1. Trimming cost V 5 bases and J 6 bases; bases outside gene matches: 24. Germline loops: CDR1 SGHNT, CDR2 YENEEA. The CDR3 runs to 20 residues. This CDR3 reads CASSPTAPGQLRGTDEKLFF. The CDR3 DNA reads TGTGCCAGCAGCCCTACAGCACCGGGACAGCTACGTGGGACTGATGAAAAACTGTTTTTT. Variable domain in full (rest from reference TRBV11-3 and TRBJ1-4): EAGVVQSPRYKIIEKKQPVAFWCNPISGHNTLYWYLQNLGQGPELLIRYENEEAVDDSQLPKDRFSAERLKGVDSTLKIQPAELGDSAVYLCASSPTAPGQLRGTDEKLFFGSGTQLSVL.

V and J are TRBV7-3 and TRBJ2-2, with 8 bases fitting TRBD1. The CDR3 sequence is 15 residues long. The J segment lost 5 bases and the V segment lost 4 bases, leaving 6 bases of the junction unmatched. CDR1 and CDR2 from the germline V gene are SGHTA and FQGTGA. The CDR3 DNA follows: TGTGCCAGCAGCTCCGGACAGGGCAGGACCGGGGAGCTGTTTTTT. This gives the protein CASSSGQGRTGELFF.

This clone came up a few times. The junction and the germline gene differ at one end; a read error may be behind it. The chain joins TRBV7-2 to TRBJ2-7; D is undetermined. The CDR3 contains 13 residues. The germline CDR1 and CDR2 sequences are SGHTA and FQGNSA. In nucleotides, the CDR3 is TGTGCCAGCCGCTTCGGCCAGGCCTACGAGCAGTACTTC. Translation gives CASRFGQAYEQYF.

V is TRBV4-1 and J is TRBJ2-3, with 12 positions matching TRBD2. With V trimmed by 2 bases and J by 8 bases, 8 bases remained unmatched. The CDR3 extends over 16 amino acids. CDR1 MGHRA and CDR2 YSYEKL come from the germline V gene. The chain's CDR3 is CASSQPLAGGWGTQYF. The CDR3 DNA reads as TGCGCCAGCAGCCAACCACTAGCGGGGGGCTGGGGTACGCAGTATTTT.